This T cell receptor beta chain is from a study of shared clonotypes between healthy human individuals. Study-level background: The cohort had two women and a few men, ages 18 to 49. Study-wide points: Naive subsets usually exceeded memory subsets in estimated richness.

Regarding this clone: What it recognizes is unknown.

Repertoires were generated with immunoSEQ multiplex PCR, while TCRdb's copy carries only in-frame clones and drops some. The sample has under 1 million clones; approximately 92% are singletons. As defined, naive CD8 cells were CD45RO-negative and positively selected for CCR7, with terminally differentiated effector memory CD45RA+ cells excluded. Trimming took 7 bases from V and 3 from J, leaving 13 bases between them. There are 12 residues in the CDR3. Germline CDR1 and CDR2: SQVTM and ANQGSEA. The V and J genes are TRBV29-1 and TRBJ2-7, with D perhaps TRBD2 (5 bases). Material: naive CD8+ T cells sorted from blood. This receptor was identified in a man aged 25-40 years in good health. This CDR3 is CSAEGPYYEQYF. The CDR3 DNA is TGCAGCGCAGAGGGCCCTTACTACGAGCAGTACTTC.